A selection of T cell receptor beta chains follows, all from one sample in a study of blood T cell repertoires in COVID-19. Sequencing was performed with immunoSEQ multiplex PCR; in TCRdb, only in-frame clones are kept and a portion is missing. In the table there are about 440,000 clones, roughly nine tenths of which are singletons. The sample taken for sequencing was PBMCs or T cells enriched from blood (not recorded which). The source of these receptors is a woman aged 18-29 years with acute COVID-19. CDR3s include the opening cysteine and the closing phenylalanine or tryptophan. Each record gives: CDR3 protein, CDR3 DNA, D gene, V gene, J gene, clone size. The D gene is left open where the match is weak. Expanded clones get a size class; other rows say once, few or many, or leave the size out.

CASRVTENTEAFF	TGTGCCAGCAGAGTTACAGAGAACACTGAAGCTTTCTTT	NA	TRBV12-3/TRBV12-4	TRBJ1-1	NA
CASSPTGGYEQYF	TGTGCCAGCTCACCAACAGGGGGCTACGAGCAGTACTTC	TRBD1	TRBV18	TRBJ2-7	NA
CASGLVLSGQLGNTIYF	TGTGCTAGTGGTTTGGTACTCTCGGGACAGCTCGGAAACACCATATATTTT	TRBD1	TRBV12-5	TRBJ1-3	NA
CASSQGGTGGSPLHF	TGCGCCAGCAGCCAAGGCGGGACAGGGGGTTCACCCCTCCACTTT	TRBD1	TRBV4-3	TRBJ1-6	few
CASSEAEGSTEAFF	TGTGCCAGCAGTGAAGCGGAGGGAAGCACTGAAGCTTTCTTT	NA	TRBV2	TRBJ1-1	NA
CASSAIGGQQPQHF	TGTGCCAGCAGTGCTATCGGGGGGCAACAGCCCCAGCATTTT	NA	TRBV2	TRBJ1-5	NA
CASSETGTLGSPLHF	TGTGCCAGCAGCGAAACCGGGACATTGGGTTCACCCCTCCACTTT	NA	TRBV9	TRBJ1-6	few
CASSSGFEAFF	TGCGCCAGCAGTTCGGGGTTTGAAGCTTTCTTT	NA	TRBV5-1	TRBJ1-1	NA
CASSQGTVNTEAFF	TGCGCCAGCAGCCAAGGGACAGTAAACACTGAAGCTTTCTTT	NA	TRBV4-3	TRBJ1-1	NA
CSVDTTPYGYTF	TGCAGCGTTGATACGACTCCATATGGCTACACCTTC	NA	TRBV29-1	TRBJ1-2	NA
CASSQDLVLAGNTIYF	TGTGCCAGCAGCCAAGATCTAGTTTTGGCTGGAAACACCATATATTTT	NA	TRBV3-1/TRBV3-2	TRBJ1-3	NA
CATSDSQGSSTDTQYF	TGTGCCACCAGTGATAGCCAGGGATCTAGCACAGATACGCAGTATTTT	NA	TRBV24-1	TRBJ2-3	NA
CASRSESGRRGDTQYF	TGTGCCAGCCGGTCGGAGAGCGGGAGAAGAGGAGATACGCAGTATTTT	TRBD2	TRBV5-4	TRBJ2-3	NA
CASSYSRTIGNTIYF	TGTGCCAGCAGTTACTCGAGGACAATTGGAAACACCATATATTTT	NA	TRBV6-5	TRBJ1-3	NA
CASSIGASGSGANVLTF	TGTGCCAGTAGTATAGGAGCTAGCGGATCTGGGGCCAACGTCCTGACTTTC	TRBD2	TRBV19	TRBJ2-6	NA
CASSLVSNSGNTIYF	TGTGCCAGCAGCTTAGTTTCTAATTCTGGAAACACCATATATTTT	NA	TRBV7-2	TRBJ1-3	NA
CASSSSHGGETGELFF	TGTGCCAGCAGCTCAAGCCACGGGGGGGAAACCGGGGAGCTGTTTTTT	TRBD2	TRBV7-3	TRBJ2-2	NA
CASSLDGRVWGNTIYF	TGTGCCAGCAGCTTAGACGGCAGGGTTTGGGGAAACACCATATATTTT	NA	TRBV7-2	TRBJ1-3	NA
CASSTSYEQYF	TGTGCCAGCAGCACTTCCTACGAGCAGTACTTC	NA	TRBV9	TRBJ2-7	once
CASSATGGANEKLFF	TGTGCCAGCAGCGCCACAGGGGGCGCTAATGAAAAACTGTTTTTT	TRBD1	TRBV5-4	TRBJ1-4	NA
CASSSGQTYSGELFF	TGTGCCAGCAGTTCTGGACAGACTTATTCCGGGGAGCTGTTTTTT	NA	TRBV28	TRBJ2-2	NA
CASSTGVDTEAFF	TGTGCCAGCTCGACAGGGGTCGACACTGAAGCTTTCTTT	TRBD1	TRBV7-3	TRBJ1-1	NA
CASSQSEVWGYTF	TGCGCCAGCAGTCAATCGGAGGTTTGGGGCTACACCTTC	NA	TRBV23-1	TRBJ1-2	NA
CASSLQFSGGPPQETQYF	TGTGCCAGCAGTCTTCAGTTTTCGGGGGGTCCTCCTCAAGAGACCCAGTACTTC	TRBD2	TRBV28	TRBJ2-5	NA
CASSGRETQYF	TGTGCCAGCAGTGGCAGGGAGACCCAGTACTTC	NA	TRBV28	TRBJ2-5	NA
CASSDRGNEQFF	TGTGCCAGCAGCGACAGGGGCAATGAGCAGTTCTTC	TRBD1	TRBV2	TRBJ2-1	NA
CASSPEGTASGANVLTF	TGCGCCAGCAGCCCTGAAGGGACAGCCTCTGGGGCCAACGTCCTGACTTTC	TRBD1	TRBV4-3	TRBJ2-6	NA
CASSLSTSGSSDTQYF	TGCGCCAGCAGCCTTTCGACTAGCGGGAGTTCCGATACGCAGTATTTT	TRBD2	TRBV4-3	TRBJ2-3	NA
CASTGGTGMNEKLFF	TGTGCCAGCACCGGGGGGACAGGGATGAATGAAAAACTGTTTTTT	TRBD1	TRBV2	TRBJ1-4	NA
CATSDLSENEQFF	TGTGCCACCAGTGATTTGTCCGAGAATGAGCAGTTCTTC	NA	TRBV24-1	TRBJ2-1	NA
CASSQVAGLNTEAFF	TGTGCCAGCAGCCAAGTGGCGGGATTGAACACTGAAGCTTTCTTT	NA	TRBV14	TRBJ1-1	NA
CASSYGQGRYGYTF	TGTGCCAGCAGTTACGGACAGGGGCGCTATGGCTACACCTTC	TRBD1	TRBV6-2/TRBV6-3	TRBJ1-2	NA
CASRTGTHLDSPLHF	TGTGCCAGTAGGACAGGGACACACCTAGATTCACCCCTCCACTTT	TRBD1	TRBV19	TRBJ1-6	NA
CASSLDRAFEQYF	TGTGCCAGCAGCTTAGACAGGGCGTTCGAGCAGTACTTC	NA	TRBV7-2	TRBJ2-7	once
CASSAPGQPQHF	TGTGCCAGTAGTGCACCAGGGCAGCCCCAGCATTTT	NA	TRBV19	TRBJ1-5	NA
CASSYGQGSNEQFF	TGTGCCAGCAGTTACGGGCAGGGGAGCAATGAGCAGTTCTTC	NA	TRBV6-5	TRBJ2-1	NA
CASSNHGEYGYTF	TGTGCCAGTAGTAATCACGGGGAGTATGGCTACACCTTC	NA	TRBV19	TRBJ1-2	once
CASSQVPNSGYPNYNEQFF	TGTGCCAGCAGCCAAGTTCCGAATAGCGGGTACCCGAACTACAATGAGCAGTTCTTC	TRBD2	TRBV3-1/TRBV3-2	TRBJ2-1	few
CASSAMTGGKANSPLHF	TGTGCCAGCAGCGCGATGACAGGGGGTAAGGCGAATTCACCCCTCCACTTT	TRBD1	TRBV7-9	TRBJ1-6	NA
CASSPLSSGNSNQPQHF	TGTGCCAGCTCACCACTAAGTTCGGGAAATAGCAATCAGCCCCAGCATTTT	NA	TRBV18	TRBJ1-5	NA
CASSLYPLGQGAMGVWDGYTF	TGTGCCAGCAGCTTATACCCCCTGGGACAGGGGGCGATGGGTGTTTGGGATGGCTACACCTTC	TRBD1	TRBV7-3	TRBJ1-2	NA
CASSPSGGAHGYTF	TGCGCCAGCAGCCCGTCGGGGGGCGCGCATGGCTACACCTTC	NA	TRBV4-3	TRBJ1-2	NA
CASRQQTSQETQYF	TGTGCCAGCAGACAACAGACTAGTCAGGAGACCCAGTACTTC	NA	TRBV11-2	TRBJ2-5	NA
CASSVDFGTGTTGELFF	TGTGCCAGCAGCGTTGATTTTGGGACAGGGACCACCGGGGAGCTGTTTTTT	TRBD1	TRBV9	TRBJ2-2	NA
CASSALGQNYGYTF	TGTGCCAGCAGCGCCCTGGGACAGAACTATGGCTACACCTTC	TRBD1	TRBV5-6	TRBJ1-2	NA
CASSRTVDEQYF	TGTGCCAGCAGTCGGACTGTTGACGAGCAGTACTTC	NA	TRBV12-3/TRBV12-4	TRBJ2-7	NA
CASSERGMNTEAFF	TGTGCCAGCAGTGAACGGGGGATGAACACTGAAGCTTTCTTT	NA	TRBV6-1	TRBJ1-1	NA
CSASFGAEDTQYF	TGCAGTGCTAGTTTTGGGGCGGAAGATACGCAGTATTTT	NA	TRBV20-1	TRBJ2-3	NA
CASSRGTEAFF	TGTGCCTCCTCAAGAGGGACTGAAGCTTTCTTT	NA	TRBV30	TRBJ1-1	once
CASSAGQPTYNEQFF	TGTGCCAGCAGTGCGGGACAGCCGACCTACAATGAGCAGTTCTTC	NA	TRBV28	TRBJ2-1	NA
CASSRDTFSNQPQHF	TGTGCCAGCAGCCGGGACACCTTTAGCAATCAGCCCCAGCATTTT	NA	TRBV6-2/TRBV6-3	TRBJ1-5	once
CAWSIRDRGRDTQYF	TGTGCCTGGAGTATCCGGGACAGGGGAAGGGATACGCAGTATTTT	TRBD1	TRBV30	TRBJ2-3	NA
CASNEGGSGNTIYF	TGTGCCAGCAACGAAGGGGGATCAGGAAACACCATATATTTT	NA	TRBV3-1/TRBV3-2	TRBJ1-3	NA
CASSLEGGYGYTF	TGTGCCAGCAGCTTGGAGGGAGGCTATGGCTACACCTTC	NA	TRBV7-2	TRBJ1-2	NA
CASSQGNSPLHF	TGTGCCAGCAGTCAGGGAAATTCACCCCTCCACTTT	NA	TRBV2	TRBJ1-6	NA
CASSPGLAGEETQYF	TGTGCCAGCAGTCCAGGACTAGCGGGAGAGGAGACCCAGTACTTC	TRBD2	TRBV27	TRBJ2-5	NA
CASSPGGGSNQPQHF	TGTGCCAGCAGCCCGGGAGGGGGTAGCAATCAGCCCCAGCATTTT	NA	TRBV7-9	TRBJ1-5	NA
CASSSGQDDTEAFF	TGTGCCAGCAGTTCAGGACAGGACGACACTGAAGCTTTCTTT	TRBD1	TRBV28	TRBJ1-1	few
CASSSPTGPSSQHF	TGTGCCAGCAGTTCTCCGACAGGCCCCTCGTCCCAGCATTTT	NA	TRBV28	TRBJ1-5	NA